This entry lists 25 T cell receptor beta chains sequenced from one sample in a study of Ad26.COV2.S vaccination and SARS-CoV-2 variants. Measured with immunoSEQ multiplex PCR; TCRdb has only the in-frame clones, and not every one. The sample holds more than 300,000 clones, around 84% seen once. Treatment defined: approximately 18 received Ad26.COV2.S at low or high dose, single or two shots; five or six received placebo; per-sample allocation not given. At day 63 after the first vaccine or placebo injection, samples were drawn. This material consisted of peripheral blood, taken in a trial of Ad26.COV2.S vaccine versus placebo. The receptors were sampled from a person between 18 and 65 years old who received the Ad26.COV2.S COVID-19 vaccine or a placebo.

The chain uses TRBV30 and TRBJ2-4, with D unclear. The V end was cut by 4 bases, the J end by 0 bases, with 7 bases between. This CDR3 is built from 13 residues. CDR1 is GTSNPN and CDR2 is SVGIG in the germline V gene (reference sequence). In nucleotides, the CDR3 is TGTGCCTGGAAAAACCTAGCCAAAAACATTCAGTACTTC. Amino acid sequence: CAWKNLAKNIQYF.

This clone was recorded only once. The rearrangement links TRBV28 to TRBJ2-4; TRBD1 aligns across 9 bases. Germline CDR1 is MDHEN and CDR2 is SYDVKM. There are 14 residues in the CDR3. Losses at the gene ends were 6 bases for V and 5 bases for J; bases not matched to a gene: 5. The DNA for the CDR3 is TGTGCCAGCAGCACAGGGGGCGGCGAAAACATTCAGTACTTC. Its protein product is CASSTGGGENIQYF. The entire variable domain, with the rest obtained from reference TRBV28 and TRBJ2-4, is as follows: DVKVTQSSRYLVKRTGEKVFLECVQDMDHENMFWYRQDPGLGLRLIYFSYDVKMKEKGDIPEGYSVSREKKERFSLILESASTNQTSMYLCASSTGGGENIQYFGAGTRLSVL.

The J gene is TRBJ1-4, the V gene TRBV6-5, with D perhaps matching TRBD1 (5 bases). CDR3 length: 13 amino acids. V lost 6 bases and J 10 bases, leaving 15 bases between the germline ends. Germline-derived CDR1 and CDR2 are MNHEY and SVGAGI. The CDR3 reads CASSSVTGGKLFF. The DNA for the CDR3 is TGTGCCAGCAGCTCCGTGACGGGGGGAAAACTGTTTTTT.

CDR3 residues: CASSLGDRGFYEQYF. The CDR3, as DNA: TGTGCCAGCAGCTTAGGGGACAGGGGGTTTTACGAGCAGTACTTC. This chain uses TRBV7-2 with TRBJ2-7; 11 bases are a match to TRBD1. There are 15 residues in the CDR3. Looked up from germline, CDR1 is SGHTA and CDR2 is FQGNSA. With V trimmed by 1 base and J by 4 bases, 3 bases remained unmatched.

The V call is TRBV5-1, the J call TRBJ1-6; D is unclear. The CDR3 is 13 residues long. Germline V gene data show CDR1 as SGHRS and CDR2 as YFSETQ. V was pared by 0 bases and J by 14 bases, with 12 bases between. CDR3 in DNA: TGCGCCAGCAGCTTGGACGGCAGCCCGGCCCTCCACTTT. Protein sequence: CASSLDGSPALHF.

This clone was recorded once. This rearrangement joins TRBV5-3 to TRBJ1-2; D is possibly TRBD1 (6 bases). TRBV5-3 is an ORF for which the function is uncertain. The CDR3 is made up of 17 amino acids. The V end lost 1 base, the J end lost 5 bases, and 21 bases lay between the germline ends. The CDR3 DNA is TGTGCCAGAAGCTTGTCTCGGGGAAGGGGGAGATTATATGGCTACACCTTC. This encodes CARSLSRGRGRLYGYTF.

In regard to this clone: Different DNA sequences within this sample yield the same CDR3. The CDR3 protein is CASSQGQLSNQPQHF. The DNA of the CDR3 is TGTGCCAGCAGCCAGGGACAGCTTAGCAATCAGCCCCAGCATTTT. The chain has TRBV3-1 (or the pseudogene TRBV3-2) and TRBJ1-5; 7 bases map to TRBD1. The V gene end was trimmed by 3 bases and the J gene end by 0 bases; junction bases not matched to a gene: 2. CDR1 and CDR2 (germline): LGHDT, YNNKEL (reference sequence). The CDR3 spans 15 residues.

The gene calls are TRBV6-6 and TRBJ2-1; a possible D gene is TRBD1 (6 bases). The germline V and J ends were trimmed by 5 bases and 1 base, with 12 bases remaining between them. Germline values: CDR1 MNHNY, CDR2 SVGAGI (reference sequence). CDR3 size: 15 residues. CDR3 nucleotides: TGTGCCAGCAGTAAAGACAGGCCATCCTACAATGAGCAGTTCTTC. It yields the protein CASSKDRPSYNEQFF.

The CDR3 coding sequence is TGTGCCAGCAGCACCTCGAGGGGTTTTAGTGAAAAACTGTTTTTT. Protein: CASSTSRGFSEKLFF. The chain uses TRBV7-9 and TRBJ1-4; maybe TRBD1 (5 bases). The CDR3 loop spans 15 amino acids. Germline CDR1 and CDR2: SEHNR and FQNEAQ (reference sequence). V dropped 5 bases and J dropped 7 bases, with 17 bases sitting between them.

This clone was detected only a few times. V gene TRBV9 combines with J gene TRBJ1-1; weak D call: TRBD1 (5 bases). Per germline, CDR1 SGDLS and CDR2 YYNGEE. There are 14 residues in the CDR3. Trimming cost V 0 bases and J 5 bases, with 11 bases left between them. Here the CDR3 DNA reads TGTGCCAGCAGCGTAGAGGCAGGGAGGACTGAAGCTTTCTTT. Amino acids: CASSVEAGRTEAFF. The complete variable domain, with remaining parts taken from reference TRBV9 and TRBJ1-1, reads DSGVTQTPKHLITATGQRVTLRCSPRSGDLSVYWYQQSLDQGLQFLIQYYNGEERAKGNILERFSAQQFPDLHSELNLSSLELGDSALYFCASSVEAGRTEAFFGQGTRLTVV.

This clone has just one count. This rearrangement joins TRBV6-2 or TRBV6-3 to TRBJ1-2, with D perhaps matching TRBD1 (5 bases). CDR1 and CDR2 from the germline V gene are MNHEY and SVGEGT. The CDR3 length is 12 residues. V lost 6 bases and J 5 bases, leaving 10 bases between the germline ends. The CDR3 DNA reads as TGTGCCAGCAGCCGGGGCCTTTATGGCTACACCTTC. Its protein is CASSRGLYGYTF.

The rearrangement uses TRBV11-2 and TRBJ1-1; D is uncertain. Germline V gene data show CDR1 as SGHAT and CDR2 as FQNNGV. Trimming took off 5 bases at V and 7 bases at J, with 17 bases between the two ends. The CDR3 has 14 amino acids. CDR3 loop: CASSPRRDGSEAFF. CDR3 DNA: TGTGCCAGCAGCCCCCGCCGCGACGGTAGTGAAGCTTTCTTT.

This clone has only one observation. The chain links TRBV9 to TRBJ2-5; 13 nucleotides align to TRBD2. The germline V gene encodes CDR1 SGDLS and CDR2 YYNGEE. This CDR3 region has 17 residues. The ends lost 0 bases at V and 5 bases at J; junction bases unmatched: 7. In DNA form, the CDR3 reads TGTGCCAGCAGCGTAGGTCCACTAGCGGGGGGGATTGAGACCCAGTACTTC. It encodes CASSVGPLAGGIETQYF.

This chain joins TRBV7-8 and TRBJ1-3; 8 bases are shared with TRBD1. Looked up from germline, CDR1 is SGHVS and CDR2 is FQNEAQ. The CDR3 sequence is 19 residues long. J was trimmed by 1 base and V by 6 bases; bases with no gene match: 17. The DNA for the CDR3 is TGTGCCAGCAGTCCGTTTATCACAGGGGGGAGAACTTCTGGAAACACCATATATTTT. This translates into CASSPFITGGRTSGNTIYF. Supplemented by reference TRBV7-8 and TRBJ1-3, the full variable domain reads GAGVSQSPRYKVAKRGQDVALRCDPISGHVSLFWYQQALGQGPEFLTYFQNEAQLDKSGLPSDRFFAERPEGSVSTLKIQRTQQEDSAVYLCASSPFITGGRTSGNTIYFGEGSWLTVV.

The chain combines TRBV7-2 with TRBJ2-4, with 9 positions matching TRBD1. The CDR3 runs 13 residues. Germline V gene data show CDR1 as SGHTA and CDR2 as FQGNSA. Losses at the gene ends were 5 bases for V and 8 bases for J; bases not matched to a gene: 4. CDR3 region: CASSTRTGDIQYF. The CDR3 DNA reads as TGTGCCAGCAGCACAAGGACAGGGGACATTCAGTACTTC.

The V and J genes are TRBV7-9 and TRBJ1-2, with TRBD1 matching 9 bases. Germline V gives CDR1 SEHNR, CDR2 FQNEAQ (reference sequence). The CDR3 has 13 amino acids. V trimming: 2 bases; J trimming: 6 bases; junction bases outside the gene matches: 1. The CDR3 sequence is CASSLWDRDGYTF. The CDR3 DNA is TGTGCCAGCAGCTTATGGGACAGGGATGGCTACACCTTC.

This chain uses TRBV20-1 with TRBJ2-1; D unresolved. Germline CDR1 is DFQATT and CDR2 is SNEGSKA (reference sequence). The CDR3 contains 14 residues. Trimming removed 3 bases from V and 2 bases from J, with 11 bases in between. The CDR3 DNA follows: TGCAGTGCTAGTTTGGGTCCTGCCTACAATGAGCAGTTCTTC. Amino acid sequence: CSASLGPAYNEQFF.

This chain joins TRBV18 and TRBJ2-1; D is unresolved. V was clipped by 3 bases and J by 5 bases, with 17 bases between them. Germline V lookup: CDR1 KGHSH, CDR2 LQKENI. The CDR3 spans 16 residues. The CDR3 loop reads CASSPRNSRFNNEQFF. Written as DNA, the CDR3 is TGTGCCAGCTCACCCCGCAACAGCCGCTTTAACAATGAGCAGTTCTTC.

The table lists this clone with a count of one. V is TRBV27 and J is TRBJ2-2, with 8 bases fitting TRBD2. The V gene end was trimmed by 6 bases and the J gene end by 0 bases; junction bases not matched to a gene: 9. Germline-derived CDR1 and CDR2 are MNHEY and SMNVEV (reference sequence). The CDR3 runs 17 residues. CDR3 DNA sequence: TGTGCCAGCAGCCCGCCAGCGGGGGCCTCGAACACCGGGGAGCTGTTTTTT. The encoded protein is CASSPPAGASNTGELFF.

The V call is TRBV7-2, the J call TRBJ1-1, with 9 bases aligning to TRBD1. The CDR3 covers 14 residues. The V gene's germline CDR1 is SGHTA and CDR2 FQGNSA. Germline trimming cut 4 bases from V and 6 bases from J; bases unmatched to any gene: 6. CDR3 in DNA: TGTGCCAGCAGCTCTAGGTGGGACAGGGCTGAAGCTTTCTTT. Protein: CASSSRWDRAEAFF.

The chain links TRBV2 to TRBJ2-2; 8 positions agree with TRBD2. CDR1 is SNHLY and CDR2 is FYNNEI in the germline V gene. Unmatched junction bases numbered 4, after V lost 6 bases and J lost 4 bases. The CDR3 consists of 14 residues. The CDR3 reads CASRAGGGTGELFF. In DNA form, the CDR3 reads TGTGCCAGCAGAGCCGGGGGGGGCACCGGGGAGCTGTTTTTT.

The chain has TRBV23-1 and TRBJ2-3; weak D call: TRBD2 (5 bases). Being an ORF, TRBV23-1 has a function that is uncertain. With 2 bases removed from V and 2 bases from J, the gap between germline ends came to 26 bases. This CDR3 region has 20 residues. This CDR3 reads CASSQAGIPKTPTNTDTQYF. CDR3 sequence (DNA): TGCGCCAGCAGTCAAGCCGGGATCCCAAAAACTCCTACTAACACAGATACGCAGTATTTT.

The rearrangement uses TRBV10-1 and TRBJ1-2; 10 nucleotides line up with TRBD1. V was clipped by 4 bases and J by 6 bases; unmatched bases: 2. CDR1 WNHNN and CDR2 SYGVQD come from the germline V gene (reference sequence). The length of the CDR3 is 13 residues. The CDR3 is CASSGTGGNGYTF. The DNA of the CDR3 is TGCGCCAGCAGTGGGACAGGGGGAAATGGCTACACCTTC.

This clone was seen more than once but under ten times. The genes are TRBV27 and TRBJ2-1; D is unresolved. Trimming took 1 base from V and 5 from J, leaving 15 bases between them. The CDR3 is 16 residues long. Per the germline V gene, CDR1 is MNHEY and CDR2 is SMNVEV (reference sequence). Here the CDR3 reads CASSLFPGPTHNEQFF. The CDR3 bases are TGTGCCAGCAGTTTATTCCCGGGCCCAACTCACAATGAGCAGTTCTTC.

The chain has TRBV19 and TRBJ2-7; D not certain. V shed 1 base and J shed 0 bases, with 7 bases lying between them. CDR1 is LNHDA, CDR2 SQIVND, per germline (reference sequence). CDR3 length: 14 amino acids. The CDR3 sequence is CASSIGMSSYEQYF. The CDR3 bases are TGTGCCAGTAGTATAGGCATGAGCTCCTACGAGCAGTACTTC.